The clone carrying this T cell receptor (beta chain) has a single count. This entry comes from a study of shared clonotypes between healthy human individuals. CDR1 is SGHVS and CDR2 is FQNEAQ in the germline V gene. V was trimmed by 3 bases and J by 0 bases, leaving 11 bases between them. This CDR3 comprises 15 residues. A deep-level run was used for the assay. Approximately 220 ng DNA, around 30,000 T cell genomes, went into each sorted-subset replicate PCR. TCRdb's table, derived via immunoSEQ multiplex PCR, lists solely in-frame clones and lacks some. The sample yields some 2.1 million clones, just under 95% seen once. Naive CD8 cells lacked CD45RO and underwent positive selection for CCR7, leaving out terminally differentiated effector memory CD45RA+ cells.

Sequencing was performed on naive CD8+ T cells from PBMCs. The sequence derives from a man aged 18 to 29 in good health. Some clones in this sample may be carry-over from other donors' samples. The chain employs TRBV7-8 and TRBJ2-5; TRBD1 might be the D (7 bases). DNA of the CDR3: TGTGCCAGCAGCTTGGGGGGACAGCACCAAGAGACCCAGTACTTC. Its protein product is CASSLGGQHQETQYF.